The rows below give T cell receptor beta chains drawn from one sample of a study of T cell responses to AZD1222 COVID-19 vaccine. Only in-frame clones appear in the TCRdb table, and some are missing; sequencing was by immunoSEQ multiplex PCR. The profile covers about 26,000 clones, with approximately 88% appearing a single time and approximately 2.6% taken by the ten largest. The sequencing here drew on peripheral blood, taken 28 days after the second AZD1222 dose. The receptors derive from an adult who received the AZD1222 COVID-19 vaccine. Both conserved end residues are part of each CDR3. A D gene is named only where the DNA matches it firmly. Where a row states a size, it is once, few, many or the class of an expanded clone; other rows omit it.

cdr3_aa,cdr3_nt,clone_size,d_call,v_call,j_call
CASSQLPVAYNEQFF,TGTGCCAGCAGCCAATTGCCGGTCGCTTACAATGAGCAGTTCTTC,few,.,TRBV4-2,TRBJ2-1
CASSPRQGSAGNTIYF,TGTGCCAGCTCCCCCCGACAGGGATCTGCTGGAAACACCATATATTTT,.,TRBD1,TRBV18,TRBJ1-3
CASSDGSYGYTF,TGTGCCAGCAGTGACGGGTCCTATGGCTACACCTTC,once,.,TRBV6-1,TRBJ1-2
CASSRGAELFF,TGCGCCAGCAGCCGGGGCGCGGAGCTGTTTTTT,once,.,TRBV5-1,TRBJ2-2
CASSFNGRNQPQHF,TGTGCCAGCAGCTTCAACGGCCGCAATCAGCCCCAGCATTTT,.,.,TRBV13,TRBJ1-5
CASSYGTGVYEQYF,TGTGCCAGCAGTTACGGGACAGGGGTTTACGAGCAGTACTTC,.,TRBD1,TRBV6-5,TRBJ2-7
CASSKVARQQNSPLHF,TGTGCCAGCAGCAAAGTTGCGAGACAGCAGAATTCACCCCTCCACTTT,.,.,TRBV21-1,TRBJ1-6
CSAPGQGGYTF,TGCAGTGCGCCGGGACAGGGCGGCTACACCTTC,.,TRBD1,TRBV20-1,TRBJ1-2
CASKLSGSSYNEQFF,TGTGCCAGCAAATTATCAGGGAGCTCCTACAATGAGCAGTTCTTC,.,.,TRBV6-4,TRBJ2-1
CASSPGAGTLSGNTIYF,TGTGCCAGCAGTCCTGGGGCCGGGACACTCTCTGGAAACACCATATATTTT,once,.,TRBV6-6,TRBJ1-3
CASSSPSVAVATEAFF,TGTGCCAGCAGCTCCCCCTCGGTGGCAGTGGCCACTGAAGCTTTCTTT,.,.,TRBV7-9,TRBJ1-1
CASSQLWVTEAFF,TGTGCCAGCAGCCAATTATGGGTTACTGAAGCTTTCTTT,few,.,TRBV16,TRBJ1-1
CASSPIPSPGANVLTF,TGTGCCAGCAGCCCCATCCCAAGTCCTGGGGCCAACGTCCTGACTTTC,.,.,TRBV7-6,TRBJ2-6
CASYSEKLFF,TGTGCCAGCTACAGTGAAAAACTGTTTTTT,.,.,TRBV2,TRBJ1-4
CASVGQGGGGYTF,TGCGCCAGCGTAGGACAGGGTGGTGGAGGCTACACCTTC,.,TRBD1,TRBV5-1,TRBJ1-2
CASSPRQGGGSPLHF,TGTGCCAGCAGCCCAAGACAGGGGGGTGGTTCACCCCTCCACTTT,few,TRBD1,TRBV9,TRBJ1-6
CASSQVERGQYGYTF,TGCGCCAGCAGCCAAGTTGAGCGGGGACAATATGGCTACACCTTC,once,.,TRBV4-1,TRBJ1-2
CASSLDPGTGNGYTF,TGTGCCAGCAGCTTAGACCCTGGGACAGGGAATGGCTACACCTTC,.,TRBD1,TRBV11-2,TRBJ1-2
CASRSGGNTGELFF,TGTGCCAGCCGTAGCGGGGGCAACACCGGGGAGCTGTTTTTT,once,TRBD2,TRBV6-5,TRBJ2-2
CASRSENIQYF,TGTGCCAGCAGGTCAGAAAACATTCAGTACTTC,.,.,TRBV6-5,TRBJ2-4
CASSLGQSNYGYTF,TGTGCCAGTAGTCTCGGACAGTCTAACTATGGCTACACCTTC,.,.,TRBV19,TRBJ1-2
CASSQSNSNQPQHF,TGTGCCAGCAGCCAAAGTAATAGCAATCAGCCCCAGCATTTT,.,.,TRBV3-1/TRBV3-2,TRBJ1-5
CASSLGGNTGELFF,TGCGCCAGCAGCTTGGGGGGCAACACCGGGGAGCTGTTTTTT,.,.,TRBV5-1,TRBJ2-2
CASSVTGKNENLFF,TGTGCCAGCAGCGTGACAGGGAAAAATGAAAACCTGTTTTTT,.,TRBD1,TRBV6-5,TRBJ1-4
CASSPGQGGFEAFF,TGTGCCAGCAGCCCCGGACAGGGGGGTTTTGAAGCTTTCTTT,.,TRBD1,TRBV7-2,TRBJ1-1
CASSRDRNYGYTF,TGCGCCAGCAGTCGCGACAGGAACTATGGCTACACCTTC,.,.,TRBV10-1,TRBJ1-2
CASSQQGAGEQYF,TGTGCCAGCAGTCAACAGGGGGCGGGTGAGCAGTACTTC,.,TRBD1,TRBV12-3/TRBV12-4,TRBJ2-7
CASSRRTGFSYEQYF,TGTGCCAGCAGTCGCCGGACAGGGTTCTCCTACGAGCAGTACTTC,.,TRBD1,TRBV28,TRBJ2-7
CASSPGLAGGTGELFF,TGTGCCAGCAGCCCAGGACTAGCGGGGGGGACCGGGGAGCTGTTTTTT,.,TRBD2,TRBV7-2,TRBJ2-2
CASSYPTGGNNYGYTF,TGTGCCAGCAGCTACCCCACAGGGGGCAATAACTATGGCTACACCTTC,.,TRBD1,TRBV5-4,TRBJ1-2
CASTHGADGELFF,TGTGCCAGCACCCACGGGGCGGACGGGGAGCTGTTTTTT,.,.,TRBV11-3,TRBJ2-2
CASSSRDRGSNTEAFF,TGTGCCAGCAGCTCGCGTGACAGGGGATCGAACACTGAAGCTTTCTTT,.,TRBD1,TRBV7-8,TRBJ1-1
CASRRRGGSYNEQFF,TGTGCCAGCCGGAGGCGGGGGGGCTCCTACAATGAGCAGTTCTTC,.,TRBD2,TRBV27,TRBJ2-1
CASSPEGGREQFF,TGTGCCAGCAGCCCTGAGGGAGGACGTGAGCAGTTCTTC,.,.,TRBV2,TRBJ2-1
CASSQSGLRGATPLNEQFF,TGTGCCAGCAGCCAATCAGGCTTGAGGGGGGCCACTCCCCTCAATGAGCAGTTCTTC,once,.,TRBV14,TRBJ2-1
CASSYSEGGTYEQYF,TGTGCCAGCAGTTACTCGGAGGGGGGCACCTACGAGCAGTACTTC,once,.,TRBV6-5,TRBJ2-7
CASSIGAGSLREQYF,TGTGCCAGTAGTATTGGAGCAGGGAGTTTGCGGGAGCAGTACTTC,.,.,TRBV19,TRBJ2-7
CASSFDRDFTEAFF,TGTGCCAGCAGCTTCGACAGGGATTTCACTGAAGCTTTCTTT,.,TRBD1,TRBV7-2,TRBJ1-1
CASSLGAPGAGNTIYF,TGTGCCAGCAGCTTAGGAGCGCCAGGGGCTGGAAACACCATATATTTT,.,.,TRBV7-7,TRBJ1-3
CASSFRGSLSYEQYF,TGTGCCAGCAGCTTCAGGGGCAGCCTCTCCTACGAGCAGTACTTC,few,.,TRBV7-9,TRBJ2-7
CASSPGTSGGVYEQYF,TGTGCCAGCAGCCCGGGGACTAGCGGGGGCGTCTACGAGCAGTACTTC,.,TRBD2,TRBV9,TRBJ2-7
CASSRPEGGNTIYF,TGTGCCAGCAGCCGCCCCGAGGGGGGAAACACCATATATTTT,.,.,TRBV7-9,TRBJ1-3
CASIDPQGGYTF,TGTGCCAGCATAGACCCTCAGGGGGGCTACACCTTC,.,.,TRBV12-3/TRBV12-4,TRBJ1-2
CASSEAAGTEAFF,TGTGCCAGCAGTGAAGCGGCGGGCACTGAAGCTTTCTTT,.,.,TRBV2,TRBJ1-1
CASSPRSREKLFF,TGTGCCAGCTCACCACGTAGTCGTGAAAAACTGTTTTTT,.,.,TRBV18,TRBJ1-4
CASSPLVGQGYEQYF,TGTGCCAGCAGTCCCCTAGTGGGACAGGGCTACGAGCAGTACTTC,.,TRBD1,TRBV6-5,TRBJ2-7
CASSFGGSGEQFF,TGTGCCAGCAGCTTCGGGGGGTCGGGTGAGCAGTTCTTC,.,TRBD2,TRBV5-4,TRBJ2-1
CASSLVTGGINEQFF,TGCGCCAGCAGCCTCGTTACAGGGGGCATCAATGAGCAGTTCTTC,.,TRBD1,TRBV5-1,TRBJ2-1